What follows are 8 T cell receptor beta chains derived from one specimen sequenced in a study of spatial heterogeneity in lung cancer. Noted time point: sample taken at primary tumor resection. Unsorted whole RNA from tumor, nontumor lung or frozen PBMC underwent sequencing. TCRdb re-derived calls from the 5' RACE reads in MiXCR, one entry per CDR3 protein. The table has tens of thousands of distinct CDR3 sequences, roughly 13% seen once. Here the sequenced sample was PBMCs, taken at surgery. These receptors came from a male donor with early-stage non-small cell lung cancer.

In its sample, this clonotype was seen a few times. This chain connects TRBV19 to TRBJ1-4; the D is unclear. V was pared by 10 bases and J by 7 bases, with 13 bases between. CDR3 length: 12 amino acids. CDR1 is LNHDA, CDR2 SQIVND, per germline (reference sequence). In DNA form, the CDR3 reads TGTGCCACTCGCACACGGGGTGAAAAACTGTTTTTT. Its translation: CATRTRGEKLFF.

This chain joins TRBV7-9 and TRBJ2-1, with D unclear. The germline V gene has CDR1 SEHNR and CDR2 FQNEAQ (reference sequence). V was pared by 6 bases and J by 6 bases, with 12 bases between. The length of the CDR3 is 13 residues. The CDR3 sequence: CASRDGRANEQFF. The CDR3, as DNA: TGTGCCAGCAGGGATGGAAGGGCCAATGAGCAGTTCTTC. Using reference TRBV7-9 and TRBJ2-1 for the parts outside the CDR3, the full variable domain is DTGVSQNPRHKITKRGQNVTFRCDPISEHNRLYWYRQTLGQGPEFLTYFQNEAQLEKSRLLSDRFSAERPKGSFSTLEIQRTEQGDSAMYLCASRDGRANEQFFGPGTRLTVL.

This clonotype was counted only a few times. The V call is TRBV20-1, the J call TRBJ2-3; D may be TRBD2 (7 bases). V shed 0 bases and J shed 3 bases, with 13 bases lying between them. Germline CDR1 reads DFQATT; CDR2 reads SNEGSKA (reference sequence). CDR3 length equals 15 residues. CDR3: CSARDPGGGTDTQYF. The CDR3 nucleotides read TGCAGTGCTAGAGATCCGGGGGGCGGGACAGATACGCAGTATTTT.

Only a few counts were recorded for this clonotype. The gene calls are TRBV6-2 or TRBV6-3 and TRBJ2-3, with TRBD2 matching 13 bases. This CDR3 has 16 residues. J gave up 5 bases and V 6 bases, and 8 bases lay outside the gene matches. The germline gives CDR1 MNHEY, CDR2 SVGEGT. The CDR3 region is CASRSTSGRAGDTQYF. CDR3 bases: TGTGCCAGCAGATCTACTAGCGGGAGGGCCGGAGATACGCAGTATTTT.

This clonotype was observed at least ten times. The rearrangement links TRBV2 to TRBJ1-2, with TRBD1 as a possible D gene (5 bases). Trimming cost V 8 bases and J 4 bases, with 17 bases left between them. Germline values: CDR1 SNHLY, CDR2 FYNNEI. The length of the CDR3 is 14 residues. CDR3 residues: CASSGVGGSYGYTF. The CDR3 region has the DNA TGTGCCAGCTCGGGGGTCGGTGGCAGCTATGGCTACACCTTC.

J is TRBJ2-7 and V is TRBV5-1; TRBD2 might be the D (6 bases). In germline, CDR1 is SGHRS, CDR2 YFSETQ. The CDR3 extends over 14 amino acids. The ends were cut back, 5 bases at V and 0 bases at J, with 12 bases in the middle. CDR3 sequence: CASRWEALSYEQYF. The CDR3 DNA reads TGCGCCAGCAGATGGGAGGCCCTCTCCTACGAGCAGTACTTC.

The J gene is TRBJ2-7, the V gene TRBV5-4; 10 bases fit TRBD2. The V segment lost 0 bases and the J segment 4 bases; nucleotides outside the gene matches: 7. The CDR3 is made up of 16 amino acids. CDR1 and CDR2 from the germline V gene are SGHNT and YYREEE (reference sequence). The DNA for the CDR3 is TGTGCCAGCAGCTTGGGGCGTCTAGCGGGAGAATACGAGCAGTACTTC. This gives the protein CASSLGRLAGEYEQYF.

V is TRBV5-5 and J is TRBJ1-1, with TRBD1 as a possible D gene (5 bases). The CDR3 runs 14 residues. The germline V gene has CDR1 SGHKS and CDR2 YYEKEE (reference sequence). The germline V and J ends were trimmed by 4 bases and 0 bases, with 10 bases remaining between them. This CDR3 reads CASSPGRLNTEAFF. The CDR3 bases are TGTGCCAGCAGCCCGGGACGGTTGAACACTGAAGCTTTCTTT.